One sample yielded the 17 T cell receptor beta chains listed below, sequenced in a study of lymphopenia after photon versus proton radiotherapy. Clones were sequenced by immunoSEQ multiplex PCR, and TCRdb holds only the in-frame ones, with some missing. This table has approximately 22,000 clones, 85% appearing once. Specimen: peripheral blood, collected from a patient treated with photon-based radiotherapy. These receptors were collected from a man in his sixties with pancreatic cancer.

The rearrangement joins TRBV25-1 to TRBJ2-6; D may be TRBD1 (5 bases). V was trimmed by 4 bases and J by 4 bases, leaving 17 bases between them. In germline, CDR1 is MGHDK, CDR2 SYGVNS. The CDR3 covers 17 residues. This CDR3 reads CASSVNQGDRGANVLTF. The CDR3 bases are TGTGCCAGCAGTGTAAATCAGGGCGACCGGGGGGCCAACGTCCTGACTTTC.

A few counts support this clone. The chain is built from TRBV27 and TRBJ1-2; D gene ambiguous. This CDR3 is 13 amino acids long. The germline V gene encodes CDR1 MNHEY and CDR2 SMNVEV (reference sequence). The V gene lost 3 bases and the J gene lost 8 bases, with 13 bases spanning the gap. In DNA, the CDR3 is TGTGCCAGCAGTTTCACAGCTTTCGGGGGCTACACCTTC. It is translated as CASSFTAFGGYTF.

V and J are TRBV15 and TRBJ2-3; 14 nucleotides match TRBD2. V lost 2 bases, J lost 5 bases, and 6 bases stayed unmatched. The germline CDR1 and CDR2 sequences are LNHNV and YYDKDF (reference sequence). The CDR3 loop spans 17 amino acids. CDR3 amino acids: CATSRRLAGGRGDTQYF. CDR3 DNA sequence: TGTGCCACCAGCAGACGACTAGCGGGGGGGCGAGGAGATACGCAGTATTTT.

This clone is a singleton in its sample. The gene calls are TRBV7-3 and TRBJ2-1; 14 nucleotides agree with TRBD2. The CDR3 consists of 18 residues. V dropped 2 bases and J dropped 8; count of bases not matched to a gene: 11. Per the germline V gene, CDR1 is SGHTA and CDR2 is FQGTGA. CDR3 sequence (DNA): TGTGCCAGCAGCTTATCCCTCTTAGGACTAGCGGGGGGCGATGAGCAGTTCTTC. Protein: CASSLSLLGLAGGDEQFF.

The rearrangement links TRBV14 to TRBJ2-1; D remains unclear. This CDR3 comprises 18 residues. Germline V gene data show CDR1 as SGHDN and CDR2 as FVKESK. The V gene lost 2 bases and the J gene lost 8 bases, with 25 bases spanning the gap. Written as DNA, the CDR3 is TGTGCCAGCAGCCAAAGCTCGAACGGGCCTCAGGTGGGCTATGAGCAGTTCTTC. This codes for CASSQSSNGPQVGYEQFF.

The rearrangement links TRBV28 to TRBJ1-2; a weak D match, TRBD1 (6 bases). The length of the CDR3 is 15 residues. The V end lost 3 bases, the J end lost 5 bases, and 16 bases lay between the germline ends. The germline gives CDR1 MDHEN, CDR2 SYDVKM. The CDR3 coding sequence is TGTGCCAGCAGTTTTTTTAAAGGGGGAGAGTATGGCTACACCTTC. Protein sequence: CASSFFKGGEYGYTF.

The rearrangement uses TRBV7-9 and TRBJ1-2; D is ambiguous. The CDR3 consists of 19 residues. The V and J ends lost 1 base and 4 bases respectively, with 25 bases between them. CDR1 SEHNR and CDR2 FQNEAQ come from the germline V gene (reference sequence). CDR3 in DNA: TGTGCCAGCAGCTTAGTTATCGACCCCCAGGTCCGACGATCCTATGGCTACACCTTC. Translation gives CASSLVIDPQVRRSYGYTF.

The chain employs TRBV7-2 and TRBJ1-2, with D hard to call. Trimming removed 8 bases at V and 4 bases at J, with 14 bases between. This CDR3 contains 13 residues. Looked up from germline, CDR1 is SGHTA and CDR2 is FQGNSA. The DNA of the CDR3 is TGTGCCAGCTCACCGGGTGGCAGCTATGGCTACACCTTC. It translates to CASSPGGSYGYTF.

This chain uses TRBV5-1 with TRBJ2-5, with D possibly being TRBD1 (5 bases). Trimming removed 0 bases at V and 1 base at J, with 7 bases between. This CDR3 is built from 14 residues. From germline, CDR1 is SGHRS and CDR2 YFSETQ. CDR3 sequence (DNA): TGCGCCAGCAGCTTGGCAGGGCTCCAAGAGACCCAGTACTTC. Translating gives CASSLAGLQETQYF.

This clone showed up just once. The chain is built from TRBV7-2 and TRBJ1-1; 9 nucleotides agree with TRBD1. The germline V gene encodes CDR1 SGHTA and CDR2 FQGNSA. V shed 2 bases and J 1 base; nucleotides not matched to a gene: 2. The CDR3 sequence is 15 residues long. CDR3: CASSLTGGWNTEAFF. The CDR3 DNA reads TGTGCCAGCAGCTTAACAGGGGGCTGGAACACTGAAGCTTTCTTT.

The gene calls are TRBV5-4 and TRBJ2-2; a possible D gene is TRBD1 (6 bases). V shed 0 bases and J shed 4 bases, with 10 bases lying between them. Germline CDR1 reads SGHNT; CDR2 reads YYREEE (reference sequence). The CDR3 is made up of 15 amino acids. CDR3 DNA sequence: TGTGCCAGCAGCTTGGGGGGGCCCGGCACCGGGGAGCTGTTTTTT. Amino acid sequence: CASSLGGPGTGELFF.

V is TRBV9 and J is TRBJ1-6, with D possibly TRBD1 on 6 matching bases. The V end was cut by 0 bases, the J end by 7 bases, with 14 bases between. The CDR3 totals 16 residues. The germline V gene encodes CDR1 SGDLS and CDR2 YYNGEE. The CDR3 region is CASSVDGGQSNSPLHF. CDR3 nucleotides: TGTGCCAGCAGCGTAGATGGTGGACAGTCGAATTCACCCCTCCACTTT.

The V gene is TRBV7-9, the J gene TRBJ1-1; D is undetermined. V lost 4 bases and J 0 bases, leaving 9 bases between the germline ends. Germline assignment: CDR1 SEHNR and CDR2 FQNEAQ (reference sequence). This CDR3 comprises 14 residues. The CDR3 is CASSSTLMNTEAFF. DNA for the CDR3: TGTGCCAGCAGCTCGACACTTATGAACACTGAAGCTTTCTTT.

The chain recombines TRBV5-1 with TRBJ2-3; 7 bases match TRBD2. The CDR3 is 13 amino acids. Germline V CDR1 and CDR2: SGHRS, YFSETQ. V dropped 7 bases and J dropped 0; count of bases not matched to a gene: 2. DNA of the CDR3: TGCGCCAGCGGGACTATTAGCACAGATACGCAGTATTTT. Translating it yields CASGTISTDTQYF.

J is TRBJ2-3 and V is TRBV6-1; D unresolved. Germline CDR1 and CDR2: MNHNS and SASEGT. V was pared by 8 bases and J by 5 bases, with 14 bases between. The CDR3 has 13 residues. The CDR3 coding sequence is TGTGCCAGCTCTTTGGTGGCGTTAGATACGCAGTATTTT. Encoded protein: CASSLVALDTQYF.

The J gene is TRBJ2-5, the V gene TRBV6-1, with D hard to call. V dropped 6 bases and J dropped 2 bases, with 13 bases sitting between them. The CDR3 has 14 residues. CDR1 is MNHNS and CDR2 is SASEGT in the germline V gene. The CDR3 DNA reads as TGTGCCAGCAGAGGCACCTTAACACAAGAGACCCAGTACTTC. Its protein product is CASRGTLTQETQYF.

Here the CDR3 reads CASSESGTQETQYF. CDR3 nucleotide sequence: TGCGCCAGCAGTGAGTCCGGTACCCAAGAGACCCAGTACTTC. J is TRBJ2-5 and V is TRBV10-1; no clear D gene. This CDR3 region has 14 residues. V shed 0 bases and J shed 1 base, with 6 bases lying between them. Germline lookup yields CDR1 WNHNN and CDR2 SYGVQD (reference sequence).